This T cell receptor beta chain was documented in a study of T and B cells in COVID-19 patients. Study at large: Of around 21 active-infection patients, under 19 carried comorbidities linked to unfavorable COVID-19 outcome.

This clonotype appeared many times. V lost 6 bases, J lost 6 bases, and 11 bases stayed unmatched. The CDR3 has 15 residues. CDR1 and CDR2 from the germline V gene are LNHDA and SQIVND (reference sequence). Multiplex PCR with BIOMED2 TRB-A/B primer pools amplified TRB rearrangements. MiXCR, run by TCRdb on the multiplex PCR reads, gives a single entry per CDR3 protein. The top ten hold around 7% of the sample, which has roughly 15,000 distinct CDR3 sequences, more than 25% seen once. Blood genomic DNA input for TRB amplification was about 240-550 ng. The clonotype originates from a human donor who had recovered from COVID-19. Specimen: blood. V gene TRBV19 combines with J gene TRBJ2-7; TRBD2 aligns across 10 bases. CDR3: CASRKREGLSTEQYF. The CDR3, as DNA: TGTGCCAGTAGAAAGCGGGAGGGCCTATCAACCGAGCAGTACTTC. The whole variable domain, filled in from reference TRBV19 and TRBJ2-7, reads DGGITQSPKYLFRKEGQNVTLSCEQNLNHDAMYWYRQDPGQGLRLIYYSQIVNDFQKGDIAEGYSVSREKKESFPLTVTSAQKNPTAFYLCASRKREGLSTEQYFGPGTRLTVT.